Listed below are T cell receptor beta chains from one sample, sequenced in a study of OX40 agonist ivuxolimab in advanced cancers. TCRdb's table, derived via immunoSEQ multiplex PCR, lists solely in-frame clones and lacks some. The data contain roughly 9,300 clones, 63% of them seen just once; the ten biggest clones take up 46%. The material sequenced was CD4+ or CD8+ T cells sorted from blood, taken in a trial of the OX40 agonist ivuxolimab. The source of these receptors is an adult with an advanced solid tumor such as melanoma, head and neck, liver or kidney cancer. The CDR3 runs from the conserved cysteine through the conserved F or W. D genes are given only for firm matches. Where a row states a size, it is once, few, many or the class of an expanded clone; other rows omit it.

v_gene: TRBV9
d_gene: NA
abundance: NA
j_gene: TRBJ1-4
CDR3nt: TGTGCCAGCAGCTCCCGAGGGGGAGATGAAAAACTGTTTTTT
CDR3aa: CASSSRGGDEKLFF

v_gene: TRBV4-2
d_gene: NA
abundance: NA
j_gene: TRBJ2-7
CDR3nt: TGTGCCAGCAGCCAAGTGCGGGATGGTTGGCAGTACTTC
CDR3aa: CASSQVRDGWQYF

v_gene: TRBV4-1
d_gene: NA
abundance: NA
j_gene: TRBJ1-5
CDR3nt: TGCGCCAGCAGCCCCCAATTGGGTTCTCAGCCCCAGCATTTT
CDR3aa: CASSPQLGSQPQHF

v_gene: TRBV5-5
d_gene: NA
abundance: NA
j_gene: TRBJ2-3
CDR3nt: TGTGCCAGCAGCATACGGACAGCCACAGATACGCAGTATTTT
CDR3aa: CASSIRTATDTQYF

v_gene: TRBV6-5
d_gene: TRBD1
abundance: NA
j_gene: TRBJ2-7
CDR3nt: TGTGCCAGCAGTTACTCGCGGACAGGGAAAATCGAGCAGTACTTC
CDR3aa: CASSYSRTGKIEQYF

v_gene: TRBV7-8
d_gene: NA
abundance: NA
j_gene: TRBJ2-3
CDR3nt: TGTGCCAGCAGGAACAGGCTCACAGATACGCAGTATTTT
CDR3aa: CASRNRLTDTQYF

v_gene: TRBV27
d_gene: NA
abundance: NA
j_gene: TRBJ1-1
CDR3nt: TGTGCCAGCAGCTGGGACGGCTCCACTGAAGCTTTCTTT
CDR3aa: CASSWDGSTEAFF

v_gene: TRBV7-9
d_gene: TRBD1
abundance: NA
j_gene: TRBJ1-2
CDR3nt: TGTGCCAGCAGCTCGGACAGGGGTATAAGTAACTATGGCTACACCTTC
CDR3aa: CASSSDRGISNYGYTF

v_gene: TRBV5-1
d_gene: TRBD2
abundance: NA
j_gene: TRBJ2-2
CDR3nt: TGCGCCAGCAGCTGGCCAGTATCCGCTAGCGGGAGTTCCGGGGAGCTGTTTTTT
CDR3aa: CASSWPVSASGSSGELFF

v_gene: TRBV6-1
d_gene: TRBD2
abundance: NA
j_gene: TRBJ2-1
CDR3nt: TGTGCCAGCAGTGTGGTGGGAGCGGGGTACAATGAGCAGTTCTTC
CDR3aa: CASSVVGAGYNEQFF

v_gene: TRBV9
d_gene: TRBD1
abundance: NA
j_gene: TRBJ2-7
CDR3nt: TGTGCCAGCAGCGTAGGGACAGGGTTGTACTACGAGCAGTACTTC
CDR3aa: CASSVGTGLYYEQYF

v_gene: TRBV7-9
d_gene: NA
abundance: once
j_gene: TRBJ2-7
CDR3nt: TGTGCCAGCACAGGCCCCGCAGGGGCCTACGAGCAGTACTTC
CDR3aa: CASTGPAGAYEQYF

v_gene: TRBV6-6
d_gene: NA
abundance: NA
j_gene: TRBJ1-1
CDR3nt: TGTGCCAGCAGTTACTACATGAACACTGAAGCTTTCTTT
CDR3aa: CASSYYMNTEAFF

v_gene: TRBV19
d_gene: NA
abundance: few
j_gene: TRBJ2-1
CDR3nt: TGTGCCAGTAGGACGGGAGCGCTCAATGAGCAGTTCTTC
CDR3aa: CASRTGALNEQFF

v_gene: TRBV13
d_gene: NA
abundance: NA
j_gene: TRBJ2-7
CDR3nt: TGTGCCAGCAGCCTCCCGGGGACCTACGAGCAGTACTTC
CDR3aa: CASSLPGTYEQYF

v_gene: TRBV5-5
d_gene: TRBD2
abundance: few
j_gene: TRBJ2-5
CDR3nt: TGTGCCAGCAGCCACACTAGCGGGAGACGGGAGACCCAGTACTTC
CDR3aa: CASSHTSGRRETQYF